The TCR beta chain described here comes from a study of beta chain features in type 1 diabetes. Regarding the study as a whole: A PCR bias possibly favoring shorter templates would apply equally to patients and controls. For patients, the naive, central memory and Treg TCRB repertoires appeared more alike than for healthy donors. A moderate, significant TCRB CDR3 shortening appeared in type 1 diabetes across four CD4+ subsets.

Reverse transcription of all isolated RNA meant that expressed TCRB transcripts were sequenced. This table comes from immunoSEQ multiplex PCR, and its TCRdb copy is limited to in-frame clones, with some not included. The data contain 250,000 to 350,000 clones, around 13% of them singletons. Stem cell-like memory, regulatory, central memory and naive CD4+ cells were sorted via CD45RO/CCR7/CD25/CD127/CD95/CD27. The CDR3 sequence is 13 residues long. Per germline, CDR1 SEHNR and CDR2 FQNEAQ (reference sequence). The V and J ends lost 5 bases and 4 bases respectively, with 11 bases between them. The table lists this clone with a few counts. Its antigen is as yet unknown.

Input material: central memory CD4+ T cells from blood. The J gene is TRBJ1-2, the V gene TRBV7-9; no clear D. The sequence was obtained from a man younger than 40 in good health. The CDR3 is CASSQDGSYGYTF. The CDR3 nucleotides are TGTGCCAGCAGCCAAGACGGTTCCTATGGCTACACCTTC.